This T cell receptor beta chain was found in a study of patients and donors after allogeneic stem cell transplantation. TCRdb reanalysed the RT-PCR reads using MiXCR and keeps one entry per CDR3 protein. This sample has about a million distinct CDR3 sequences, with approximately 19% found just once. This clonotype was counted only a few times. The TCR was taken from a human donor who was either an allogeneic HSCT recipient or a stem cell or donor lymphocyte infusion donor (not recorded which). It is not recorded whose cells these are; they may come from a transplant donor. Sequencing was carried out using blood, either unsorted or a sorted T cell fraction (not recorded which).

CDR3 sequence reads: CASSKTTVSNEKLFF. In DNA form, the CDR3 reads TGTGCCAGCAGTAAGACGACAGTTAGTAATGAAAAACTGTTTTTT. The chain carries TRBV6-1 and TRBJ1-4, with D possibly being TRBD1 (5 bases). CDR1 is MNHNS and CDR2 is SASEGT in the germline V gene. V was pared by 5 bases and J by 4 bases, with 14 bases between. The CDR3 length is 15 residues.